This TCR beta chain was captured by sequencing in a study of blood T cell repertoires in COVID-19. As for the study in general: The origin of the acute and convalescent COVID-19 samples was the United States, Italy and Spain. T cells, B-cell-depleted T cells, or PBMCs supplied cDNA or gDNA.

Source study methods: Nucleated cell number was recorded as an estimate derived from reference gene primer amplification. Libraries were prepared by immunoSEQ multiplex PCR; TCRdb keeps only in-frame clonotypes and omits some of them. The DNA gave D and trimming, while V, J and clone size come from that table. The sample has about 150,000 clones; roughly 71% are singletons. V lost 3 bases and J 0 bases, leaving 7 bases between the germline ends. Germline loops: CDR1 MRHNA, CDR2 SNTAGT. The CDR3 sequence is 14 residues long. The chain recombines TRBV6-4 with TRBJ2-3, with a weak D call TRBD2 (6 bases). This TCR came from a woman older than 75 with acute or convalescent COVID-19. The sequenced sample was peripheral blood. DNA for the CDR3: TGTGCCAGCAGTGAGGACTATAGCACAGATACGCAGTATTTT. This encodes CASSEDYSTDTQYF.